The rows below give T cell receptor beta chains drawn from one sample of a study of cytomegalovirus exposure and HLA in healthy donors. TCRdb's table, derived via immunoSEQ multiplex PCR, lists solely in-frame clones and lacks some. The profile shows 150,000 or so clones, 82% of them singletons. The sample comprised PBMCs. These receptors all come from a man under 40 in good health and CMV-seropositive. Each CDR3 is given with its conserved first and last residue. The D gene is left open where the match is weak. Not all rows give a size; the values are once, few, many and, for expanded clones, a class.

>TRBJ2-3|TRBD2|TRBV29-1|NA
TGCAGCGTTGGGACTAGCGGGGGGGGGAGCACAGATACGCAGTATTTT
CSVGTSGGGSTDTQYF
>TRBJ1-2|NA|TRBV6-5|NA
TGTGCCAGCAGTCTAGAGGGGGGAGGGGGCTATGGCTACACCTTC
CASSLEGGGGYGYTF
>TRBJ2-2|NA|TRBV13|NA
TGTGCCAGCAGCCGTGGGAGGCCAGCCGGGGAGCTGTTTTTT
CASSRGRPAGELFF
>TRBJ2-7|TRBD1|TRBV5-1|NA
TGCGCCAGCAACACAGGGGGGAACTCCTACGAGCAGTACTTC
CASNTGGNSYEQYF
>TRBJ2-1|TRBD2|TRBV15|NA
TGTGCCACCAGCAGAGTGATTAGCGGGAGGTGGGAGCAGTTCTTC
CATSRVISGRWEQFF
>TRBJ2-2|NA|TRBV19|NA
TGTGCCAGTAGAGAGGGAAGGGCCGGGGAGCTGTTTTTT
CASREGRAGELFF
>TRBJ2-7|TRBD2|TRBV19|NA
TGTGCCAGTAGTGAAAAGCGGGGGGGCCACTACGAGCAGTACTTC
CASSEKRGGHYEQYF
>TRBJ2-7|TRBD1|TRBV5-5|few
TGTGCCAGCAGCTTGAGGCAGGGGGACGAGCAGTACTTC
CASSLRQGDEQYF
>TRBJ2-2|TRBD2|TRBV9|NA
TGTGCCAGCAGCGTCGGGACTAGCGGCAACACCGGGGAGCTGTTTTTT
CASSVGTSGNTGELFF
>TRBJ1-5|TRBD1|TRBV28|NA
TGTGCCAGCAGGCCCGGGACAGGGGATAACAGCAATCAGCCCCAGCATTTT
CASRPGTGDNSNQPQHF
>TRBJ2-7|NA|TRBV9|NA
TGTGCCAGCAGCCCCGAAGGAAGCGGATTGTACTTC
CASSPEGSGLYF
>TRBJ2-1|NA|TRBV20-1|NA
TGCAGTGCTCCCCTGCACAGGGAGCAGTTCTTC
CSAPLHREQFF